This TCR beta chain was profiled in a study of CD8 T cells in ankylosing spondylitis. Findings and caveats of the study: Existing reports had already noted some motif variants in reactive arthritis synovial fluid and blood. The disease-linked clones had a CD8+ phenotype and low blood frequencies.

TCRdb called the 5' RACE reads again in MiXCR, with one record for every CDR3 protein. The sample records some 250,000 distinct CDR3 sequences, 8% to 9.5% being singletons. CDR1 and CDR2 (germline): SGHAT, FQNNGV. The CDR3 totals 13 residues. Trimming pared 1 base from V and 6 bases from J, leaving 9 bases between. In this sample, this clonotype turned up many times. Its specificity is not known. This clonotype was obtained from a male donor with ankylosing spondylitis or in good health (not recorded which). The rearrangement links TRBV11-2 to TRBJ2-5, with a weak D call TRBD1 (5 bases). Sample: blood, either unsorted or a sorted T cell fraction (not recorded which). The CDR3: CASSLARGQTQYF. The CDR3 DNA is TGTGCCAGCAGCTTAGCAAGGGGTCAGACCCAGTACTTC. Full variable domain (remainder filled in from reference TRBV11-2 and TRBJ2-5): EAGVAQSPRYKIIEKRQSVAFWCNPISGHATLYWYQQILGQGPKLLIQFQNNGVVDDSQLPKDRFSAERLKGVDSTLKIQPAKLEDSAVYLCASSLARGQTQYFGPGTRLLVL.